The 11 T cell receptor beta chains below come from one sample, sequenced in a study of T cell changes during pregnancy in multiple sclerosis. The repertoire was sequenced with immunoSEQ multiplex PCR; TCRdb's copy has only in-frame clones and lacks some. The data contain 65,000 to 75,000 clones, 91% of them singletons. The input for sequencing was peripheral blood, taken in the third trimester of pregnancy. The source of these receptors is a female donor in good health, enrolled as a control in a pregnancy study.

This chain joins TRBV6-1 and TRBJ2-7; the D gene is possibly TRBD2 (6 bases). Germline V lookup: CDR1 MNHNS, CDR2 SASEGT. V was clipped by 6 bases and J by 6 bases, with 15 bases between them. This CDR3 has 13 amino acids. The CDR3 protein is CASSRDFRFEQYF. The CDR3 DNA follows: TGTGCCAGCAGCCGGGACTTCCGCTTCGAGCAGTACTTC.

The rearrangement joins TRBV4-1 to TRBJ2-1, with TRBD2 matching 10 bases. V lost 0 bases and J lost 7; bases outside the gene matches: 12. The CDR3 is 18 residues long. Germline values: CDR1 MGHRA, CDR2 YSYEKL. Here the CDR3 reads CASSQEGLAGVLRNEQFF. CDR3 nucleotide sequence: TGCGCCAGCAGCCAAGAGGGCCTAGCGGGGGTCCTTCGGAATGAGCAGTTCTTC.

The CDR3 reads CSAREGVEQFF. The CDR3 DNA is TGCAGTGCTAGAGAGGGCGTTGAGCAGTTCTTC. This rearrangement joins TRBV20-1 to TRBJ2-1, with D unclear. The germline V gene has CDR1 DFQATT and CDR2 SNEGSKA (reference sequence). The CDR3 has 11 residues. With 0 bases removed from V and 9 bases from J, the gap between germline ends came to 6 bases.

The chain combines TRBV4-1 with TRBJ2-3, with D possibly TRBD1 on 6 matching bases. The germline gives CDR1 MGHRA, CDR2 YSYEKL. This CDR3 comprises 18 residues. V was pared by 1 base and J by 2 bases, with 19 bases between. The CDR3 protein is CASSQGDGWQGSTDTQYF. Written as DNA, the CDR3 is TGCGCCAGCAGCCAAGGAGACGGATGGCAGGGGTCCACAGATACGCAGTATTTT.

The chain recombines TRBV7-2 with TRBJ2-3; a possible D gene is TRBD1 (5 bases). The CDR3 loop spans 13 amino acids. Germline values: CDR1 SGHTA, CDR2 FQGNSA. Trimming shortened V by 1 base and J by 8 bases, and 10 bases separated the two germline ends. The CDR3 DNA sequence: TGTGCCAGCAGCTTAGGGGGCTGGGGTACGCAGTATTTT. It yields the protein CASSLGGWGTQYF. Complete variable domain (other parts from reference TRBV7-2 and TRBJ2-3): GAGVSQSPSNKVTEKGKDVELRCDPISGHTALYWYRQSLGQGLEFLIYFQGNSAPDKSGLPSDRFSAERTGGSVSTLTIQRTQQEDSAVYLCASSLGGWGTQYFGPGTRLTVL.

The chain uses TRBV2 and TRBJ1-2; 9 bases match TRBD1. Germline V gene data show CDR1 as SNHLY and CDR2 as FYNNEI. V gave up 7 bases and J gave up 4 bases; unmatched junction bases: 4. The CDR3 sequence is 13 residues long. The CDR3 protein is CASNRQGVYGYTF. CDR3 DNA sequence: TGTGCCAGCAATAGACAGGGGGTCTATGGCTACACCTTC.

The chain has TRBV7-8 and TRBJ2-3; perhaps TRBD2 as D (5 bases). V lost 8 bases and J lost 2, with 11 bases in between. The CDR3 is made up of 13 amino acids. CDR1 SGHVS and CDR2 FQNEAQ come from the germline V gene. The CDR3 DNA sequence: TGTGCCAGCCGGGGTCTTTTCACAGATACGCAGTATTTT. Translating it yields CASRGLFTDTQYF.

The chain links TRBV4-2 to TRBJ2-2, with TRBD2 as a possible D gene (6 bases). Germline CDR1 and CDR2: LGHNA and YNFKEQ. Deletions cut 0 bases from V and 4 bases from J, with 9 bases between. CDR3 size: 15 residues. The CDR3, as DNA: TGTGCCAGCAGCCAAGAACTAGCCCTCACCGGGGAGCTGTTTTTT. It is translated as CASSQELALTGELFF.

The V gene is TRBV29-1, the J gene TRBJ2-1; 10 positions agree with TRBD1. CDR1 is SQVTM, CDR2 ANQGSEA, per germline. Unmatched junction bases numbered 5, after V lost 1 base and J lost 5 bases. The CDR3 loop spans 15 amino acids. This CDR3 is CSVEGGTGDDNEQFF. CDR3 nucleotides: TGCAGCGTTGAAGGAGGGACAGGGGATGACAATGAGCAGTTCTTC.

This clone was detected a few times. The CDR3 loop reads CASSSTWAEGSPLHF. The CDR3 region has the DNA TGTGCCAGCAGCTCCACCTGGGCGGAGGGATCACCCCTCCACTTT. The J gene is TRBJ1-6, the V gene TRBV7-9, with D hard to call. Looked up from germline, CDR1 is SEHNR and CDR2 is FQNEAQ (reference sequence). The CDR3 spans 15 residues. V was shortened by 4 bases and J by 10 bases, with 17 bases between the two germline ends.

The rearrangement uses TRBV7-9 and TRBJ2-6; 12 nucleotides align to TRBD1. The CDR3 loop spans 17 amino acids. Trimming cost V 7 bases and J 3 bases; bases outside gene matches: 7. Germline V CDR1 and CDR2: SEHNR, FQNEAQ (reference sequence). The chain's CDR3 is CASKPGQGAIGANVLTF. The CDR3, as DNA: TGTGCCAGCAAACCGGGACAGGGGGCTATTGGGGCCAACGTCCTGACTTTC.